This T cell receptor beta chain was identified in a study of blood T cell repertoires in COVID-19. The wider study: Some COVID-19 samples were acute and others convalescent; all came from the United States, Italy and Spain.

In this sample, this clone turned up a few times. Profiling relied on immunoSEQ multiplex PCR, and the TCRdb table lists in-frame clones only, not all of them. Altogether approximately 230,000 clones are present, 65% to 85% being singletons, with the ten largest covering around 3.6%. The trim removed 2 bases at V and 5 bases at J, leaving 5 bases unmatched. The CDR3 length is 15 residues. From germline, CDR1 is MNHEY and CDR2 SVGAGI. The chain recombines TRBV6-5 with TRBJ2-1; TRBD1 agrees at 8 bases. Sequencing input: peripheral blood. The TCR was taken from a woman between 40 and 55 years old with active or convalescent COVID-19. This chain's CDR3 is CASSYGRGRNNEQFF. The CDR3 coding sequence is TGTGCCAGCAGTTACGGCAGGGGGCGAAACAATGAGCAGTTCTTC.